This entry features one T cell receptor beta chain sequence. Its antigen is currently unknown. The CDR3 spans 14 residues. V lost 4 bases, J lost 0 bases, and 7 bases lay in between. Germline CDR1 WNHNN, CDR2 SYGVQD (reference sequence). Researchers attached unique molecular identifiers to individual cDNA molecules. TCRdb itself ran the 5' RACE reads through MiXCR, one entry per CDR3 protein. The sample lists tens of thousands of distinct CDR3 sequences, roughly 12% occurring once. This sample was taken from a study of early T cells in non-severe SARS-CoV-2 infection. Study overall: With bulk RNA from unsorted whole blood as input, sequencing yielded unpaired chains. Study outcomes and limitations: The VDJdb matching leaned toward anti-spike CD8 responses and overlooked private and CD4 specificities.

Sequencing used whole blood. The J gene is TRBJ2-1, the V gene TRBV10-1; no reliable D call. The sequence was obtained from an adult who was a healthcare worker with PCR-confirmed SARS-CoV-2 infection or an uninfected control (not recorded which). In DNA, the CDR3 is TGCGCCAGCAGTGCTGACAACTCCTACAATGAGCAGTTCTTC. Amino acid sequence: CASSADNSYNEQFF.